A selection of T cell receptor beta chains follows, all from one sample in a study of a mutant IDH1 vaccine in newly diagnosed glioma. TCRdb's table, derived via immunoSEQ multiplex PCR, lists solely in-frame clones and lacks some. The data contain around 69,000 clones, around 87% of them seen just once; the ten biggest clones take up approximately 2%. Their antigen targets remain unknown. Source: PBMCs, taken from a glioma patient whose treatment included an IDH1 peptide vaccine. The source is a young man with glioma. CDR3s include the opening cysteine and the closing phenylalanine or tryptophan. Each record gives: CDR3 protein, CDR3 DNA, D gene, V gene, clone size, J gene. A D gene is named only where the DNA matches it firmly. Clone size appears in some rows only: once, few, many, or a class for an expanded clone.

CDR3 protein: CASSLELLDNTGELFF; CDR3 DNA: TGTGCCAGCAGCTTAGAGCTACTAGATAACACCGGGGAGCTGTTTTTT; D gene: NA; V gene: TRBV7-2; clone size: NA; J gene: TRBJ2-2
CDR3 protein: CASSLPGTGGTEAFF; CDR3 DNA: TGTGCCAGCAGTTTACCCGGGACAGGGGGCACTGAAGCTTTCTTT; D gene: TRBD1; V gene: TRBV28; clone size: NA; J gene: TRBJ1-1
CDR3 protein: CASSPPPGAQANEKLFF; CDR3 DNA: TGTGCCAGCTCACCACCCCCGGGGGCGCAGGCTAATGAAAAACTGTTTTTT; D gene: NA; V gene: TRBV18; clone size: NA; J gene: TRBJ1-4
CDR3 protein: CARASGANVLTF; CDR3 DNA: TGTGCCAGGGCCTCTGGGGCCAACGTCCTGACTTTC; D gene: NA; V gene: TRBV7-2; clone size: NA; J gene: TRBJ2-6
CDR3 protein: CASSLKETQYF; CDR3 DNA: TGTGCCAGCAGCTTGAAGGAGACCCAGTACTTC; D gene: NA; V gene: TRBV11-1; clone size: NA; J gene: TRBJ2-5
CDR3 protein: CASSPRSQGTGTSPLHF; CDR3 DNA: TGTGCCAGCTCACCCAGATCCCAAGGGACAGGGACTTCACCCCTCCACTTT; D gene: TRBD1; V gene: TRBV18; clone size: NA; J gene: TRBJ1-6
CDR3 protein: CASRVTAGETQYF; CDR3 DNA: TGTGCCAGCAGGGTAACAGCTGGAGAGACCCAGTACTTC; D gene: NA; V gene: TRBV2; clone size: NA; J gene: TRBJ2-5
CDR3 protein: CASSESRGTGNTIYF; CDR3 DNA: TGTGCCAGCAGTGAATCCAGAGGCACTGGAAACACCATATATTTT; D gene: NA; V gene: TRBV25-1; clone size: NA; J gene: TRBJ1-3
CDR3 protein: CASSLVRGGDYGYTF; CDR3 DNA: TGTGCCAGCAGCCTCGTAAGGGGGGGCGACTATGGCTACACCTTC; D gene: NA; V gene: TRBV5-4; clone size: NA; J gene: TRBJ1-2
CDR3 protein: CASSLGQGASEQYF; CDR3 DNA: TGTGCCAGCAGCTTGGGCCAGGGGGCGAGCGAGCAGTACTTC; D gene: TRBD1; V gene: TRBV5-4; clone size: NA; J gene: TRBJ2-7
CDR3 protein: CASSEALPSGSHPPSYEQYF; CDR3 DNA: TGTGCCAGCAGTGAAGCGCTTCCTAGCGGGAGCCACCCTCCCTCCTACGAGCAGTACTTC; D gene: TRBD2; V gene: TRBV2; clone size: once; J gene: TRBJ2-7
CDR3 protein: CASSRSADYGYTF; CDR3 DNA: TGTGCCAGTAGTCGAAGCGCCGACTATGGCTACACCTTC; D gene: NA; V gene: TRBV19; clone size: NA; J gene: TRBJ1-2
CDR3 protein: CASSLDRQSSGNTIYF; CDR3 DNA: TGCGCCAGCAGCTTGGACCGTCAGAGCTCTGGAAACACCATATATTTT; D gene: NA; V gene: TRBV5-1; clone size: NA; J gene: TRBJ1-3
CDR3 protein: CATSRESSGRTTDTQYF; CDR3 DNA: TGTGCCACCAGCCGGGAGTCTAGCGGGAGGACGACAGATACGCAGTATTTT; D gene: TRBD2; V gene: TRBV15; clone size: NA; J gene: TRBJ2-3
CDR3 protein: CASSLHSNEKLFF; CDR3 DNA: TGTGCCAGCAGCTTGCATAGTAATGAAAAACTGTTTTTT; D gene: NA; V gene: TRBV5-8; clone size: NA; J gene: TRBJ1-4
CDR3 protein: CASSQGGLYNEQFF; CDR3 DNA: TGTGCCAGCAGCCAAGGGGGCCTATACAATGAGCAGTTCTTC; D gene: NA; V gene: TRBV4-2; clone size: NA; J gene: TRBJ2-1
CDR3 protein: CASIPRGSPETQYF; CDR3 DNA: TGTGCCAGCATCCCCAGAGGAAGCCCAGAGACCCAGTACTTC; D gene: NA; V gene: TRBV5-6; clone size: NA; J gene: TRBJ2-5
CDR3 protein: CASSPLVGGEVNEQYF; CDR3 DNA: TGTGCCAGCTCACCGCTTGTTGGGGGTGAAGTTAACGAGCAGTACTTC; D gene: NA; V gene: TRBV18; clone size: NA; J gene: TRBJ2-7
CDR3 protein: CASSSDTDTQYF; CDR3 DNA: TGTGCCAGCAGTTCGGATACAGATACGCAGTATTTT; D gene: NA; V gene: TRBV28; clone size: NA; J gene: TRBJ2-3
CDR3 protein: CATSREAGGVGEQYF; CDR3 DNA: TGTGCCACCAGCAGGGAAGCAGGGGGCGTAGGGGAGCAGTACTTC; D gene: TRBD1; V gene: TRBV15; clone size: NA; J gene: TRBJ2-7
CDR3 protein: CASSLSLTGGLSGYTF; CDR3 DNA: TGTGCCAGCAGCTTGTCTCTAACAGGGGGTTTGAGTGGCTACACCTTC; D gene: TRBD1; V gene: TRBV5-6; clone size: NA; J gene: TRBJ1-2
CDR3 protein: CASSVTRAQYF; CDR3 DNA: TGTGCCAGCAGTGTAACCCGGGCCCAGTACTTC; D gene: NA; V gene: TRBV6-1; clone size: NA; J gene: TRBJ2-5
CDR3 protein: CSVGWGTEAFF; CDR3 DNA: TGCAGCGTTGGGTGGGGGACTGAAGCTTTCTTT; D gene: NA; V gene: TRBV29-1; clone size: NA; J gene: TRBJ1-1
CDR3 protein: CASSLGRGTDTQYF; CDR3 DNA: TGTGCCAGCAGCTTAGGAAGGGGCACAGATACGCAGTATTTT; D gene: NA; V gene: TRBV7-3; clone size: NA; J gene: TRBJ2-3
CDR3 protein: CASSFRGQSNEKLFF; CDR3 DNA: TGTGCCAGCAGCTTCAGGGGACAGTCTAATGAAAAACTGTTTTTT; D gene: TRBD1; V gene: TRBV11-2; clone size: NA; J gene: TRBJ1-4
CDR3 protein: CASSEPGYEQYF; CDR3 DNA: TGCGCCAGCAGTGAGCCCGGCTACGAGCAGTACTTC; D gene: NA; V gene: TRBV10-1; clone size: NA; J gene: TRBJ2-7
CDR3 protein: CASSLYRTGELFF; CDR3 DNA: TGTGCCAGCAGTTTATACAGGACCGGGGAGCTGTTTTTT; D gene: NA; V gene: TRBV28; clone size: NA; J gene: TRBJ2-2
CDR3 protein: CASSVDQGDTEAFF; CDR3 DNA: TGTGCCAGCAGCGTAGATCAAGGGGACACTGAAGCTTTCTTT; D gene: NA; V gene: TRBV9; clone size: NA; J gene: TRBJ1-1
CDR3 protein: CASSLTLLAGSIYEQYF; CDR3 DNA: TGTGCCAGCAGCTTAACGTTACTAGCGGGATCTATCTACGAGCAGTACTTC; D gene: TRBD2; V gene: TRBV7-3; clone size: NA; J gene: TRBJ2-7
CDR3 protein: CASSSSGYEQYF; CDR3 DNA: TGTGCCAGTAGTAGTTCGGGATACGAGCAGTACTTC; D gene: NA; V gene: TRBV19; clone size: NA; J gene: TRBJ2-7
CDR3 protein: CASRSPGQGANTIYF; CDR3 DNA: TGTGCCAGCAGAAGTCCGGGACAGGGAGCAAACACCATATATTTT; D gene: TRBD1; V gene: TRBV27; clone size: NA; J gene: TRBJ1-3
CDR3 protein: CASSLAPGGSYEQYF; CDR3 DNA: TGTGCCAGCAGCTTGGCCCCAGGGGGTAGCTACGAGCAGTACTTC; D gene: TRBD1; V gene: TRBV5-5; clone size: NA; J gene: TRBJ2-7
CDR3 protein: CASSNTYEQYF; CDR3 DNA: TGTGCCAGCAGCAACACCTACGAGCAGTACTTC; D gene: NA; V gene: TRBV27; clone size: once; J gene: TRBJ2-7
CDR3 protein: CASSLGTSASSYNEQFF; CDR3 DNA: TGCGCCAGCAGCTTGGGGACTAGCGCTAGCTCCTACAATGAGCAGTTCTTC; D gene: TRBD2; V gene: TRBV5-1; clone size: NA; J gene: TRBJ2-1
CDR3 protein: CASSYSSWSSYNEQFF; CDR3 DNA: TGTGCCAGCAGTTACTCCTCGTGGAGCTCCTACAATGAGCAGTTCTTC; D gene: NA; V gene: TRBV6-5; clone size: once; J gene: TRBJ2-1
CDR3 protein: CASSLLSGGTSEQYF; CDR3 DNA: TGTGCCAGCAGCTTGCTCAGCGGGGGGACGAGCGAGCAGTACTTC; D gene: TRBD2; V gene: TRBV5-6; clone size: once; J gene: TRBJ2-7
CDR3 protein: CASSLMSGPGELFF; CDR3 DNA: TGTGCCAGCAGCTTAATGTCGGGGCCCGGGGAGCTGTTTTTT; D gene: NA; V gene: TRBV7-3; clone size: NA; J gene: TRBJ2-2
CDR3 protein: CASSLDGHLNTGELFF; CDR3 DNA: TGTGCCAGCAGCTTAGATGGGCACCTGAACACCGGGGAGCTGTTTTTT; D gene: NA; V gene: TRBV11-1; clone size: NA; J gene: TRBJ2-2
CDR3 protein: CASAPGQGYNEQFF; CDR3 DNA: TGTGCCAGCGCCCCCGGACAGGGATACAATGAGCAGTTCTTC; D gene: TRBD1; V gene: TRBV9; clone size: NA; J gene: TRBJ2-1
CDR3 protein: CASSLDTSGGGETQYF; CDR3 DNA: TGCGCCAGCAGCCTCGATACTAGCGGGGGCGGAGAGACCCAGTACTTC; D gene: TRBD2; V gene: TRBV5-1; clone size: once; J gene: TRBJ2-5
CDR3 protein: CASSYLGGSSYEQYF; CDR3 DNA: TGTGCCAGCAGCTATCTAGGGGGGAGCTCCTACGAGCAGTACTTC; D gene: NA; V gene: TRBV7-2; clone size: NA; J gene: TRBJ2-7
CDR3 protein: CASSLSGGDTGELFF; CDR3 DNA: TGCGCCAGCAGCCTGTCAGGAGGGGACACCGGGGAGCTGTTTTTT; D gene: NA; V gene: TRBV5-1; clone size: NA; J gene: TRBJ2-2
CDR3 protein: CASSPGAATNEKLFF; CDR3 DNA: TGTGCCAGCAGCCCGGGGGCAGCAACTAATGAAAAACTGTTTTTT; D gene: NA; V gene: TRBV9; clone size: NA; J gene: TRBJ1-4
CDR3 protein: CASSSGRASSGNTIYF; CDR3 DNA: TGCGCCAGCAGCTCGGGGCGGGCCTCCTCTGGAAACACCATATATTTT; D gene: NA; V gene: TRBV5-1; clone size: NA; J gene: TRBJ1-3
CDR3 protein: CASSLWGLEGGSQQFF; CDR3 DNA: TGTGCCAGCAGTTTATGGGGACTAGAGGGGGGAAGTCAGCAGTTCTTC; D gene: TRBD2; V gene: TRBV27; clone size: once; J gene: TRBJ2-1
CDR3 protein: CASSSTGGAGELFF; CDR3 DNA: TGCGCCAGCAGCTCGACAGGGGGCGCCGGGGAGCTGTTTTTT; D gene: TRBD1; V gene: TRBV5-1; clone size: NA; J gene: TRBJ2-2
CDR3 protein: CAVRDRGRAGTGELFF; CDR3 DNA: TGTGCCGTCCGGGACAGGGGGAGGGCGGGCACCGGGGAGCTGTTTTTT; D gene: TRBD1; V gene: TRBV19; clone size: NA; J gene: TRBJ2-2
CDR3 protein: CASSPRTSGDLDEQYF; CDR3 DNA: TGCGCCAGCAGTCCACGAACTAGCGGGGATCTCGACGAGCAGTACTTC; D gene: TRBD2; V gene: TRBV23-1; clone size: NA; J gene: TRBJ2-7
CDR3 protein: CAWSVGSGNTIYF; CDR3 DNA: TGTGCCTGGAGTGTCGGGTCTGGAAACACCATATATTTT; D gene: NA; V gene: TRBV30; clone size: NA; J gene: TRBJ1-3
CDR3 protein: CASSVLGTEQFF; CDR3 DNA: TGTGCCAGCAGCGTTCTGGGGACTGAGCAGTTCTTC; D gene: NA; V gene: TRBV9; clone size: NA; J gene: TRBJ2-1
CDR3 protein: CASSFGDSTEAFF; CDR3 DNA: TGCGCCAGCAGCTTTGGGGATTCCACTGAAGCTTTCTTT; D gene: NA; V gene: TRBV5-1; clone size: NA; J gene: TRBJ1-1
CDR3 protein: CASLGQRRVSNQPQHF; CDR3 DNA: TGTGCCAGCCTAGGACAGAGAAGAGTTAGCAATCAGCCCCAGCATTTT; D gene: NA; V gene: TRBV27; clone size: NA; J gene: TRBJ1-5